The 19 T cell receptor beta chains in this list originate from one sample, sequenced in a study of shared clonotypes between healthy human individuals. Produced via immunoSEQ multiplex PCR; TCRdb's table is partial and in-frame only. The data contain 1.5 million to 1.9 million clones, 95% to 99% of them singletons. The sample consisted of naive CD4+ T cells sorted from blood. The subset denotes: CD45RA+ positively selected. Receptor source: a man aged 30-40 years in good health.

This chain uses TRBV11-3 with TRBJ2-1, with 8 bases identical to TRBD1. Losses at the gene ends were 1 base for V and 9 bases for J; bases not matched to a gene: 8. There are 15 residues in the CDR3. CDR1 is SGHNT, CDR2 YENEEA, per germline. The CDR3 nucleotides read TGTGCCAGCAGCTTAGGAGGGGCAGGGGGCAGTGAGCAGTTCTTC. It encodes CASSLGGAGGSEQFF.

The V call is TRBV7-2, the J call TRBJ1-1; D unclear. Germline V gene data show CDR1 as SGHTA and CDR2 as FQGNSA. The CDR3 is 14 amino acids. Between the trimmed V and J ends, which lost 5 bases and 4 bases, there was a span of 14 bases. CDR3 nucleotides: TGTGCCAGCAGCCGCCCGGGCGGAGGCACTGAAGCTTTCTTT. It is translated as CASSRPGGGTEAFF.

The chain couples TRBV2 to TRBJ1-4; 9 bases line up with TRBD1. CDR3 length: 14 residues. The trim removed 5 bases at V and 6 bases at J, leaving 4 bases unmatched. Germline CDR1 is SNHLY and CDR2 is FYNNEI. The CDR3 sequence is CASSRQGGYEKLFF. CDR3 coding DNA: TGTGCCAGCAGTCGACAGGGGGGATATGAAAAACTGTTTTTT.

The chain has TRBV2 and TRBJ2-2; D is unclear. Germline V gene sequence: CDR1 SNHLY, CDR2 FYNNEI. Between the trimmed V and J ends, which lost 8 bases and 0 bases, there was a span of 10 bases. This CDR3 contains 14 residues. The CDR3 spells CASVRTPNTGELFF. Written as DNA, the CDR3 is TGTGCCAGCGTTCGGACCCCGAACACCGGGGAGCTGTTTTTT.

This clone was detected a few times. This CDR3 reads CASSEARRQGATYEQYF. Here the CDR3 DNA reads TGTGCCAGCAGTGAAGCGCGTCGGCAGGGGGCCACCTACGAGCAGTACTTC. The rearrangement links TRBV6-1 to TRBJ2-7, with TRBD1 matching over 8 bases. Germline V gene lookup returns CDR1 MNHNS and CDR2 SASEGT. V shed 0 bases and J 2 bases; nucleotides not matched to a gene: 9. The length of the CDR3 is 17 residues.

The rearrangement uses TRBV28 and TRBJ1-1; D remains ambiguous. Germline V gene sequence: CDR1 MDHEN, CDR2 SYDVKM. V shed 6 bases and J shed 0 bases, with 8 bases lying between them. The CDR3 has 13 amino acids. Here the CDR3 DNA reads TGTGCCAGCAGAGTTGTCATGAACACTGAAGCTTTCTTT. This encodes CASRVVMNTEAFF. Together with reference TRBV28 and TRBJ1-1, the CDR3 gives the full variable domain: DVKVTQSSRYLVKRTGEKVFLECVQDMDHENMFWYRQDPGLGLRLIYFSYDVKMKEKGDIPEGYSVSREKKERFSLILESASTNQTSMYLCASRVVMNTEAFFGQGTRLTVV.

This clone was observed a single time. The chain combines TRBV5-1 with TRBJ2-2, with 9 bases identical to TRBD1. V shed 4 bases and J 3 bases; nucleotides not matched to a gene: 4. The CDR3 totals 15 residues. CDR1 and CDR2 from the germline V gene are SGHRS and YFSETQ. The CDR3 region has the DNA TGCGCCAGCAGCACCAGGACAGGGGACACCGGGGAGCTGTTTTTT. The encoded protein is CASSTRTGDTGELFF.

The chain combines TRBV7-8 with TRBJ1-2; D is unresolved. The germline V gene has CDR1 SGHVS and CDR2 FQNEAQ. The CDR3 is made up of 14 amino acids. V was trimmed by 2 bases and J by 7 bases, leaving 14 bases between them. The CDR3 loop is CASSLNWQSTGYTF. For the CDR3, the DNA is TGTGCCAGCAGCTTAAATTGGCAATCGACTGGCTACACCTTC.

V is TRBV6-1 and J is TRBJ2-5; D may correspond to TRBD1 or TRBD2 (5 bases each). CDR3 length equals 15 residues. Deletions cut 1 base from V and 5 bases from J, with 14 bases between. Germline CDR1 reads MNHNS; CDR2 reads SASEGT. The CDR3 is CASSEVLGRLETQYF. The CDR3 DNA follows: TGTGCCAGCAGTGAAGTACTGGGACGTCTGGAGACCCAGTACTTC.

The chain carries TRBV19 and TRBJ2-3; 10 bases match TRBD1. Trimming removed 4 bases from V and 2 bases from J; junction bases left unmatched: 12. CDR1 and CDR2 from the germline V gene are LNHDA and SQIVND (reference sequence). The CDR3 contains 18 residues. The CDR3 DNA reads TGTGCCAGTAGTACCCGGACAGGGGGACTGGGAAACACAGATACGCAGTATTTT. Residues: CASSTRTGGLGNTDTQYF.

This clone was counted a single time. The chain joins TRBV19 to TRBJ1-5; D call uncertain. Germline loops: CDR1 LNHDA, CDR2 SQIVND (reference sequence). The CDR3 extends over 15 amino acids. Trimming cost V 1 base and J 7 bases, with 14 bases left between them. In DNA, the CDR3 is TGTGCCAGTAGTATAGGGCGAGGCAGTGGGCAGCCCCAGCATTTT. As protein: CASSIGRGSGQPQHF.

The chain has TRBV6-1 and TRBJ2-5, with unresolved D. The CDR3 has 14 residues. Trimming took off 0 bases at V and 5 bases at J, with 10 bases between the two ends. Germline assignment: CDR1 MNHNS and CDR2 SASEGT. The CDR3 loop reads CASSEAVPGETQYF. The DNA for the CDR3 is TGTGCCAGCAGTGAAGCTGTACCCGGGGAGACCCAGTACTTC.

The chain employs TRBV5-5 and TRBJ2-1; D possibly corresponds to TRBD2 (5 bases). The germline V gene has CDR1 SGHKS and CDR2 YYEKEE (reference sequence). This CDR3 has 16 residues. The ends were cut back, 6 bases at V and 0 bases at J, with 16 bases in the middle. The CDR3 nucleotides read TGTGCCAGCAACCCGGGGAATAGGCTCTCCTACAATGAGCAGTTCTTC. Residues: CASNPGNRLSYNEQFF.

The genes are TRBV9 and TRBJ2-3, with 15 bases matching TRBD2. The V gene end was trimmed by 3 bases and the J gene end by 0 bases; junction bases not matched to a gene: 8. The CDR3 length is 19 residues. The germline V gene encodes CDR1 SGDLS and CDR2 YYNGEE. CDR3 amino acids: CASSADGTSGRRSTDTQYF. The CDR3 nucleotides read TGTGCCAGCAGCGCAGACGGGACTAGCGGGAGGAGGAGCACAGATACGCAGTATTTT.

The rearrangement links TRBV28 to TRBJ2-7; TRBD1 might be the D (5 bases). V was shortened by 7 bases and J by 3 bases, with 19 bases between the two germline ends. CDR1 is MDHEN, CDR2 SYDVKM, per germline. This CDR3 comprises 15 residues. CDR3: CASNPTQGNHYEQYF. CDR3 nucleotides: TGTGCCAGCAACCCAACCCAGGGAAACCACTACGAGCAGTACTTC.

CDR3 sequence (DNA): TGTGCCAGCAGCTTAACTAGCTCCTACGAGCAGTACTTC. It translates to CASSLTSSYEQYF. The rearrangement links TRBV7-6 to TRBJ2-7; possibly TRBD2 for D (5 bases). The germline V gene has CDR1 SGHVS and CDR2 FNYEAQ. The CDR3 contains 13 residues. V shed 2 bases and J shed 0 bases, with 5 bases lying between them.

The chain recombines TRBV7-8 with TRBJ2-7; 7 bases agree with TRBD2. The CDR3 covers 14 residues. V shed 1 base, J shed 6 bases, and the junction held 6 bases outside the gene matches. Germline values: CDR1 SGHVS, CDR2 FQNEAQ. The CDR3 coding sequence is TGTGCCAGCAGCTTAGTGCGGGAGCGTGGCGAGCAGTACTTC. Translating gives CASSLVRERGEQYF.

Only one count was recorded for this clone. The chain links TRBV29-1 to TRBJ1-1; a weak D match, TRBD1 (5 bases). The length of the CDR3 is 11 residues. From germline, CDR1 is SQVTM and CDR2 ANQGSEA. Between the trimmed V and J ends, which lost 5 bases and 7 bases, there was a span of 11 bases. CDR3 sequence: CSVLGGLEAFF. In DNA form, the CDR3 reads TGCAGCGTTCTTGGGGGACTTGAAGCTTTCTTT.

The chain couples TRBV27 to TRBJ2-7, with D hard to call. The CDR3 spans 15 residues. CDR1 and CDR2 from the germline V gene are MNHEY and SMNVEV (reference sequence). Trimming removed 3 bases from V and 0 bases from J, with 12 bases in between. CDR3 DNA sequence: TGTGCCAGCAGTTTTTCACTTATCAGCTCCTACGAGCAGTACTTC. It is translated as CASSFSLISSYEQYF.